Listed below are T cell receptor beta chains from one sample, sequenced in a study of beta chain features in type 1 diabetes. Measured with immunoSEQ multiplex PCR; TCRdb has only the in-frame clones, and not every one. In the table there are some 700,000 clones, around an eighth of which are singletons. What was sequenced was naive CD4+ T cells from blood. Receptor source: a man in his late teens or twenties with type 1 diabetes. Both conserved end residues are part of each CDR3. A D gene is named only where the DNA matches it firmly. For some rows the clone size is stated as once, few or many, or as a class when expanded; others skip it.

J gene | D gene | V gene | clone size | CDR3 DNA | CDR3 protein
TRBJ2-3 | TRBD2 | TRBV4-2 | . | TGTGCCAGCAGCCAAGGAGGTAGCGGGGCCACAGATACGCAGTATTTT | CASSQGGSGATDTQYF
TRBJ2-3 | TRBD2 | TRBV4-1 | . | TGCGCCAGCAGCCAAGGGGCTAGCGGGGGTAGTCGAAGCACAGATACGCAGTATTTT | CASSQGASGGSRSTDTQYF
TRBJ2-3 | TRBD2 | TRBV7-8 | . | TGTGCCAGCAGCTCCAGACTAGCGGGTTCCACAGATACGCAGTATTTT | CASSSRLAGSTDTQYF
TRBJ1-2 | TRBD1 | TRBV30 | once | TGTGCCTGGAGAGGAGGGGGCGCGGGGAATGGCTACACCTTC | CAWRGGGAGNGYTF
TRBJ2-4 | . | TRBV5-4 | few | TGTGCCAGCCAAAGTCGGGACACCCTCAACATTCAGTACTTC | CASQSRDTLNIQYF
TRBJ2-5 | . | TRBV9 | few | TGTGCCAGCAGCGCTGGAGAGACCCAGTACTTC | CASSAGETQYF
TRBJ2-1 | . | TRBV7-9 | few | TGTGCCAGCAGCTCCCGACTACAGGGCAGTGAGCAGTTCTTC | CASSSRLQGSEQFF
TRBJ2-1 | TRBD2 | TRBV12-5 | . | TGTGCTAGTGGCTCGGGACTAGCGCCCGATGAGCAGTTCTTC | CASGSGLAPDEQFF
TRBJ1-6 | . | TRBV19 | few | TGTGCCAGTAGTACCCAGGCCAATTCACCCCTCCACTTT | CASSTQANSPLHF
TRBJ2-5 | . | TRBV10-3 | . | TGTGCCATCAGTCCAACCGGGCAAGAGACCCAGTACTTC | CAISPTGQETQYF
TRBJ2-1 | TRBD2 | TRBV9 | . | TGTGCCAGCAGCGTAGGCGGGAGGAGCTCCTACAATGAGCAGTTCTTC | CASSVGGRSSYNEQFF
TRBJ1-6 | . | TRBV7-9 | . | TGTGCCAGCAGCTTAACGGATTCACCCCTCCACTTT | CASSLTDSPLHF
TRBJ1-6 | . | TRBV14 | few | TGTGCCAGCAGCCTAAACAGGGCAAAACCTAATTCACCCCTCCACTTT | CASSLNRAKPNSPLHF
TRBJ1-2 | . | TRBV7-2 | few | TGTGCCAGCAGCCGACTAGCAGGCACCAACTATGGCTACACCTTC | CASSRLAGTNYGYTF
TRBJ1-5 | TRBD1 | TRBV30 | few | TGTGCCTGCTCGACAGGGCGTAGCAATCAGCCCCAGCATTTT | CACSTGRSNQPQHF
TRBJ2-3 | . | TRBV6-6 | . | TGTGCCAGCAGTTCCCCCGACAGGTCATACACAGATACGCAGTATTTT | CASSSPDRSYTDTQYF
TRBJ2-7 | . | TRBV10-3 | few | TGTGCCATCAGTGACCCAGGAAGGCTGTACTTC | CAISDPGRLYF